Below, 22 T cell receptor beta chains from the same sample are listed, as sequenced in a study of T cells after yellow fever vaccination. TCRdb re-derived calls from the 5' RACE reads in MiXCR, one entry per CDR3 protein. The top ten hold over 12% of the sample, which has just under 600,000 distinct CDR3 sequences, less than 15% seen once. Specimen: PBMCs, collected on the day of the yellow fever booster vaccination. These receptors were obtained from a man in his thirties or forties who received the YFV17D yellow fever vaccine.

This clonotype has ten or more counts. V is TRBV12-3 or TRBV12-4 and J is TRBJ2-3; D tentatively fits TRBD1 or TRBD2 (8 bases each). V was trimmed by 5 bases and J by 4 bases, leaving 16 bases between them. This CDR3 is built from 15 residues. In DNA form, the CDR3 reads TGTGCCAGCAGTGACAGGGGTAGCGGGGCAGATACGCAGTATTTT. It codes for CASSDRGSGADTQYF.

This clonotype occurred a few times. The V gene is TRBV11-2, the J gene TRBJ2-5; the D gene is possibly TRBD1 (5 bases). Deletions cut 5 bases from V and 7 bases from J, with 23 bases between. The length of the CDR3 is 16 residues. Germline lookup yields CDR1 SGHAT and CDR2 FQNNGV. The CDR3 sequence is CASSAWTAARAGTQYF. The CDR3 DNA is TGTGCCAGCAGCGCATGGACGGCGGCCAGGGCCGGGACCCAGTACTTC.

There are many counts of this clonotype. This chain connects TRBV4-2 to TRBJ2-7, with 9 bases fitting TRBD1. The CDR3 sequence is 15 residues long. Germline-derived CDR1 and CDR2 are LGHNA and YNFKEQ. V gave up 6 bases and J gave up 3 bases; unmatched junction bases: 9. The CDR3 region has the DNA TGTGCCAGCAGTTCCACAGGGGGCGCGGGCTACGAGCAGTACTTC. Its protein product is CASSSTGGAGYEQYF.

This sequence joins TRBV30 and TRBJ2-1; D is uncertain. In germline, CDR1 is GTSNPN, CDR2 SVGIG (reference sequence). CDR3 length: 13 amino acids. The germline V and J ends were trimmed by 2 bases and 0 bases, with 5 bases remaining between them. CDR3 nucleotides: TGTGCCTGGAGTCGGTTCTCCTACAATGAGCAGTTCTTC. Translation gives CAWSRFSYNEQFF.

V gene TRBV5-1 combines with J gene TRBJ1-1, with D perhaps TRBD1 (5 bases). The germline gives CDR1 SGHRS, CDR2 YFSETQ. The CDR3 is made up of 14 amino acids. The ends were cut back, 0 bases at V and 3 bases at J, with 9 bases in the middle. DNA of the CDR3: TGCGCCAGCAGCTTGGTTGTAGGGGACACTGAAGCTTTCTTT. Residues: CASSLVVGDTEAFF.

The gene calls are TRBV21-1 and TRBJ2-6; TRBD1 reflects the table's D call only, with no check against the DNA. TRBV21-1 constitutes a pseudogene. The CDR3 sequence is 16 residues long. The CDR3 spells CASKGGYSSGANVLTF. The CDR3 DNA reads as TGTGCCAGCAAGGGGGGTTATAGCTCTGGGGCCAACGTCCTGACTTTC.

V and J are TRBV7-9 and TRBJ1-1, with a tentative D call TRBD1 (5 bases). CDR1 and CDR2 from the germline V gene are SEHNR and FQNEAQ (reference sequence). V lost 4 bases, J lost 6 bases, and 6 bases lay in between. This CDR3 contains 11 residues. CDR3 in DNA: TGTGCCAGCAGCTGGGACGCTGAAGCTTTCTTT. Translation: CASSWDAEAFF.

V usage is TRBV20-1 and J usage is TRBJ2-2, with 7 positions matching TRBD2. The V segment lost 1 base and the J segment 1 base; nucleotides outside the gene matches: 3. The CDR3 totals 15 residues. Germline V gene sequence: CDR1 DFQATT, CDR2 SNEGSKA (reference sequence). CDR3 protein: CSARAAGENTGELFF. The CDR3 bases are TGCAGTGCTAGAGCGGCGGGGGAGAACACCGGGGAGCTGTTTTTT.

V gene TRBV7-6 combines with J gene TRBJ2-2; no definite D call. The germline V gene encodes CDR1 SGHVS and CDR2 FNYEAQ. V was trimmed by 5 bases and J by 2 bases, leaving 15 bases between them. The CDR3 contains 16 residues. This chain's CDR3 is CASSITARANTGELFF. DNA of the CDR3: TGTGCCAGCAGCATAACGGCCCGAGCAAACACCGGGGAGCTGTTTTTT.

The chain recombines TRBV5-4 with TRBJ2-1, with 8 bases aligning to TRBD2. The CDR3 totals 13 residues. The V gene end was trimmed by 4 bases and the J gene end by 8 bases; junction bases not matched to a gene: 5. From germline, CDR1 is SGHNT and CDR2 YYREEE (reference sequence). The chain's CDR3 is CASSLPTSDEQFF. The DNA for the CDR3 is TGTGCCAGCAGCCTACCGACTAGCGATGAGCAGTTCTTC. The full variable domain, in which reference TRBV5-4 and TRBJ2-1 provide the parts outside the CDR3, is ETGVTQSPTHLIKTRGQQVTLRCSSQSGHNTVSWYQQALGQGPQFIFQYYREEENGRGNFPPRFSGLQFPNYSSELNVNALELDDSALYLCASSLPTSDEQFFGPGTRLTVL.

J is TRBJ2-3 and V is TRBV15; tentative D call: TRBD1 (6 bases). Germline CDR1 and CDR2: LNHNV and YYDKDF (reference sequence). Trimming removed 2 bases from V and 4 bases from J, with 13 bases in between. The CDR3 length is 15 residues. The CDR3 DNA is TGTGCCACCAGCAGACAGGGGTTTAGGGCAGATACGCAGTATTTT. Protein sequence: CATSRQGFRADTQYF.

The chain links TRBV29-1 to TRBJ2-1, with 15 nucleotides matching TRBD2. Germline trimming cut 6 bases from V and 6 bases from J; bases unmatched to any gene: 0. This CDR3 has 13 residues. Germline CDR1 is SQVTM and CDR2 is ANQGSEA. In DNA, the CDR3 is TGCAGCGTGGGACTAGCGGGAGGCAATGAGCAGTTCTTC. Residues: CSVGLAGGNEQFF.

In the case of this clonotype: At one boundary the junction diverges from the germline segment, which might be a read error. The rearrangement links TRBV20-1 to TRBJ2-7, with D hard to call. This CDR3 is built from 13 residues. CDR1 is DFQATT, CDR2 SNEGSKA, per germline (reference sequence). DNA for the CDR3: TGCAGTGCTAGAAGACCAACTGGGGATAGTTTAGGGTTC. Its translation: CSARRPTGDSLGF.

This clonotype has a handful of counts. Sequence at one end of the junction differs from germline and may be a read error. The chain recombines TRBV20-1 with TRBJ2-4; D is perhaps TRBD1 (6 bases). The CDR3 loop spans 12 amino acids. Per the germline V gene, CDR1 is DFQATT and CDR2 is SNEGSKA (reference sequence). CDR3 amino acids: CSATQTGNIQYF. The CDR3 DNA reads TGCAGTGCTACCCAGACAGGAAACATTCAGTACTTT.

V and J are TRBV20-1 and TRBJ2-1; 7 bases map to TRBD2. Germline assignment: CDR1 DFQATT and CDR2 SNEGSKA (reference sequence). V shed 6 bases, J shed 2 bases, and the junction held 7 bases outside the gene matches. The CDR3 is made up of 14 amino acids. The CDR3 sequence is CSADGRATYNEQFF. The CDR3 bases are TGCAGTGCGGATGGGAGGGCCACCTACAATGAGCAGTTCTTC.

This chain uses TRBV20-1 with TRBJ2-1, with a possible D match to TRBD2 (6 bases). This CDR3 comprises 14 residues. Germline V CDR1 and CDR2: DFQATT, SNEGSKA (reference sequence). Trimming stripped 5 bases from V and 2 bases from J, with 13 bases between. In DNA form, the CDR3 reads TGCAGTGCTCCCTCGGGACTTCCCTACAATGAGCAGTTCTTC. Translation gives CSAPSGLPYNEQFF.

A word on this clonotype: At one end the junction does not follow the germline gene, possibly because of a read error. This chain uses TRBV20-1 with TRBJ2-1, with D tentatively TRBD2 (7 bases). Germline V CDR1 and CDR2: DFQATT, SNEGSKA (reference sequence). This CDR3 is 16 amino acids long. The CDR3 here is CCASGSGGSAYNEQFF. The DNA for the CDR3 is TGCTGTGCTAGTGGATCGGGGGGCAGTGCCTACAATGAGCAGTTCTTC.

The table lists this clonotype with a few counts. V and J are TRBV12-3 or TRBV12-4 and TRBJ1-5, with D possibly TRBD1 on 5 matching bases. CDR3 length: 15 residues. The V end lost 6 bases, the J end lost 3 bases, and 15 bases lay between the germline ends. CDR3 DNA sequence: TGTGCCAGCAGCCCTATTTTGGGACTCAATCAGCCCCAGCATTTT. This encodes CASSPILGLNQPQHF.

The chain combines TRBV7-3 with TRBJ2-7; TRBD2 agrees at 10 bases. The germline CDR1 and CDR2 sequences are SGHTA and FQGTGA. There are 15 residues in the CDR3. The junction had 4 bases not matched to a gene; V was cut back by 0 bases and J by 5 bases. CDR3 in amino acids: CASSLTLAGPNEQYF. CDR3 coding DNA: TGTGCCAGCAGCTTAACACTAGCGGGGCCCAACGAGCAGTACTTC.

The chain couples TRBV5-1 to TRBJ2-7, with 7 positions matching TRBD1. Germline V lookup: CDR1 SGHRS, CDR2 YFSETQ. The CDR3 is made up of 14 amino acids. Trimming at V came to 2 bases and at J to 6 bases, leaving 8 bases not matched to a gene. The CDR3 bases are TGCGCCAGCAGCTTCGAAGACAGGGCGGGCGAGCAGTACTTC. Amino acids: CASSFEDRAGEQYF.

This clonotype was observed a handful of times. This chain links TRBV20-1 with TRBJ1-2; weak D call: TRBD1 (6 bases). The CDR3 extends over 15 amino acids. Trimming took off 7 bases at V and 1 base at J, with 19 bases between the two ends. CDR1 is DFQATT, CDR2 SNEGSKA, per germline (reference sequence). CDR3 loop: CSVPSAGAVNYGYTF. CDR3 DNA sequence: TGCAGTGTTCCTTCTGCGGGGGCCGTTAACTATGGCTACACCTTC.

CDR3 residues: CASSLETTGGDEQYF. Written as DNA, the CDR3 is TGCGCCAGCAGCTTGGAGACTACAGGGGGGGACGAGCAGTACTTC. This chain connects TRBV5-1 to TRBJ2-7, with TRBD1 as a possible D gene (8 bases). CDR3 size: 15 residues. Trimming pared 0 bases from V and 5 bases from J, leaving 15 bases between. Germline V gene lookup returns CDR1 SGHRS and CDR2 YFSETQ.